The source of this T cell receptor beta chain is a study of vaccination and CD4 T cells after COVID-19. Study-wide background: The convalescents comprised six males and four females, two of them Hispanic. Investigators stimulated cells with overlapping spike peptides drawn from SARS-CoV-2, HCoV-NL63, HCoV-OC43 and HCoV-229E.

This clonotype was seen more than once but under ten times. Its antigen is unknown. The CDR3 length is 11 residues. Germline values: CDR1 WSHSY, CDR2 SAAADI. V lost 6 bases and J 2 bases, leaving 3 bases between the germline ends. The study sequenced cultured CD4+ T cell DNA using the Oncomine TCR Beta short-read assay. From cultured CD4+ T cells, genomic DNA was extracted. TCRdb passed the PCR reads through MiXCR, listing each CDR3 protein once. The sample records over 10,000 distinct CDR3 sequences, about a third being singletons. Noted treatment: approximately nine-day PBMC culture with coronavirus spike peptide pools or control peptides (ViraFEST assay). Peptide pools at approximately 11 ug/ml and IL-2 at approximately 11 IU/ml were added to cultures of 1.5 million to 2 million PBMCs per well.

The chain links TRBV10-2 to TRBJ2-3; D is undetermined. Sequences were obtained from CD4+ T cells from blood, cultured in vitro. This receptor was identified in a human donor who had recovered from COVID-19. CDR3 region: CASRHTDTQYF. The CDR3 DNA follows: TGCGCCAGCAGACACACAGATACGCAGTATTTT.